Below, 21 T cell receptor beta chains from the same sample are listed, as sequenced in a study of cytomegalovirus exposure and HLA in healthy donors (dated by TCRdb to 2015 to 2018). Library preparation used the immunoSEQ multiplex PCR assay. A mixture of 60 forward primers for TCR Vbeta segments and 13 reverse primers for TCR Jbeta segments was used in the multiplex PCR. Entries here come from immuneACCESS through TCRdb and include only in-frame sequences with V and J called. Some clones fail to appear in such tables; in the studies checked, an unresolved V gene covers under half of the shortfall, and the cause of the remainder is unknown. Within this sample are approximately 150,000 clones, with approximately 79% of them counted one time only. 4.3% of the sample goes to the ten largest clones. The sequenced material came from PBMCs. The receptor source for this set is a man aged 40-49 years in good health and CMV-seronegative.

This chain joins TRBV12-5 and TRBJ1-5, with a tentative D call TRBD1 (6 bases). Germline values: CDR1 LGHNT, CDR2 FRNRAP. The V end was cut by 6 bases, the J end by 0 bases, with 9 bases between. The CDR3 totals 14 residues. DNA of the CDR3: TGTGCTAGTGGAGCGGACAGTAGCAATCAGCCCCAGCATTTT. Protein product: CASGADSSNQPQHF. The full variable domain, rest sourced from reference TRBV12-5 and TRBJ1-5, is DARVTQTPRHKVTEMGQEVTMRCQPILGHNTVFWYRQTMMQGLELLAYFRNRAPLDDSGMPKDRFSAEMPDATLATLKIQPSEPRDSAVYFCASGADSSNQPQHFGDGTRLSIL.

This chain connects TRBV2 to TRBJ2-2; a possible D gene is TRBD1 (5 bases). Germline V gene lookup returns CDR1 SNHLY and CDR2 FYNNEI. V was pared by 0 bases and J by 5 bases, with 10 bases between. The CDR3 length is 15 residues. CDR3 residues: CASSEATADTGELFF. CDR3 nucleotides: TGTGCCAGCAGTGAAGCGACAGCAGATACCGGGGAGCTGTTTTTT.

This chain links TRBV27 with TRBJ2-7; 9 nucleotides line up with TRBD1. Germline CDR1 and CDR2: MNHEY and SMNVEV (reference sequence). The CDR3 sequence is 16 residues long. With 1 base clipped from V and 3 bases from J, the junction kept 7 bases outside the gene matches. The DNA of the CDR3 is TGTGCCAGCAGTTTATGGGGGACAGGGTCGATCTACGAGCAGTACTTC. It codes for CASSLWGTGSIYEQYF.

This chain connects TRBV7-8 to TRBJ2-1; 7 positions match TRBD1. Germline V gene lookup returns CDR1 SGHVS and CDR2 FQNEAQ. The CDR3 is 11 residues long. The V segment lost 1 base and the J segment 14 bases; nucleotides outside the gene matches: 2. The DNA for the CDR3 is TGTGCCAGCAGCTTAGGACAGGGTGAGTTCTTC. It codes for CASSLGQGEFF.

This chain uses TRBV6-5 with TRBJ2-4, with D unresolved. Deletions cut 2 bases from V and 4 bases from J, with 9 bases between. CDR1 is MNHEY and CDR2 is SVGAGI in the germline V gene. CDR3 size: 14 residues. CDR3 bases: TGTGCCAGCAGTTACGACTCCTTGAAAAACATTCAGTACTTC. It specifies CASSYDSLKNIQYF.

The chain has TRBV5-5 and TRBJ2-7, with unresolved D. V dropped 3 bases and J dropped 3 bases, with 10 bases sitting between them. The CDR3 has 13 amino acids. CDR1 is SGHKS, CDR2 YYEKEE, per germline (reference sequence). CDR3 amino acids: CASSWSEYYEQYF. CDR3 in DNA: TGTGCCAGCAGCTGGAGTGAGTACTACGAGCAGTACTTC.

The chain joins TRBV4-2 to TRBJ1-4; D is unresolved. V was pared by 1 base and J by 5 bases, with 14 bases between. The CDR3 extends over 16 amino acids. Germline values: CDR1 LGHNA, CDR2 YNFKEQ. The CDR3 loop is CASSQVVGSGNEKLFF. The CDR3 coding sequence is TGTGCCAGCAGCCAAGTAGTGGGGAGTGGGAATGAAAAACTGTTTTTT.

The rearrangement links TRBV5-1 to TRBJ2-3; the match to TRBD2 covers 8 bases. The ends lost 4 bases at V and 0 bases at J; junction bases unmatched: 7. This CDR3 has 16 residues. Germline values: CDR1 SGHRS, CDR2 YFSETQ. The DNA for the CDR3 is TGCGCCAGCAGCAGAGCGGGGGCGGTGAGCACAGATACGCAGTATTTT. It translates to CASSRAGAVSTDTQYF. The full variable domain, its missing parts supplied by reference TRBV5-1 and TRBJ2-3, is KAGVTQTPRYLIKTRGQQVTLSCSPISGHRSVSWYQQTPGQGLQFLFEYFSETQRNKGNFPGRFSGRQFSNSRSEMNVSTLELGDSALYLCASSRAGAVSTDTQYFGPGTRLTVL.

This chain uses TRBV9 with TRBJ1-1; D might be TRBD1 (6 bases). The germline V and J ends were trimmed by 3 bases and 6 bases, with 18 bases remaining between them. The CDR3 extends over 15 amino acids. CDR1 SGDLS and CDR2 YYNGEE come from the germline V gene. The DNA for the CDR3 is TGTGCCAGCAGCGGCCGTCGGGGGGGCGTGCCTGAAGCTTTCTTT. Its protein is CASSGRRGGVPEAFF. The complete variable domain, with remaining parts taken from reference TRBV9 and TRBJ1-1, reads DSGVTQTPKHLITATGQRVTLRCSPRSGDLSVYWYQQSLDQGLQFLIQYYNGEERAKGNILERFSAQQFPDLHSELNLSSLELGDSALYFCASSGRRGGVPEAFFGQGTRLTVV.

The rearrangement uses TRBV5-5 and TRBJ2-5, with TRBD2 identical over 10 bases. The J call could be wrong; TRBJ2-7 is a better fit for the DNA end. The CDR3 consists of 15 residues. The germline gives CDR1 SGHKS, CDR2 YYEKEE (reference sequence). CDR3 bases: TGTGCCAGCAGCGCGACTAGCGGGTATTCCTACGAGCAGTACTTC. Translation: CASSATSGYSYEQYF.

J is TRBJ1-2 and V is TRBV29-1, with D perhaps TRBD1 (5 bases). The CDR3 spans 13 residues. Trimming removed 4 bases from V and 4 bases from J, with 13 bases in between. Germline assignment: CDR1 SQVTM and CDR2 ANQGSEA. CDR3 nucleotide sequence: TGCAGCGTTGGAAAGGGGCGAGGCTATGGCTACACCTTC. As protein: CSVGKGRGYGYTF. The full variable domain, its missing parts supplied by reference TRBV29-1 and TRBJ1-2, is SAVISQKPSRDICQRGTSLTIQCQVDSQVTMMFWYRQQPGQSLTLIATANQGSEATYESGFVIDKFPISRPNLTFSTLTVSNMSPEDSSIYLCSVGKGRGYGYTFGSGTRLTVV.

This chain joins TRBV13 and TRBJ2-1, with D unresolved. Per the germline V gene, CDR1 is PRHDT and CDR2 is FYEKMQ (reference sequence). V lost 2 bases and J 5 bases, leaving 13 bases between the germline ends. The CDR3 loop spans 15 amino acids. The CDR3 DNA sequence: TGTGCCAGCAGCTTATCCCTACTATCGGACAATGAGCAGTTCTTC. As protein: CASSLSLLSDNEQFF.

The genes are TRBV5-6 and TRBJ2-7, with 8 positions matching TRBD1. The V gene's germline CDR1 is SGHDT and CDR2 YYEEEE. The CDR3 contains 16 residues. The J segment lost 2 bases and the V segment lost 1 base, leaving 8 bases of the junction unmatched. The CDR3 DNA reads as TGTGCCAGCAGCTTGAGATCCAGGGGGCGAACCTACGAGCAGTACTTC. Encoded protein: CASSLRSRGRTYEQYF.

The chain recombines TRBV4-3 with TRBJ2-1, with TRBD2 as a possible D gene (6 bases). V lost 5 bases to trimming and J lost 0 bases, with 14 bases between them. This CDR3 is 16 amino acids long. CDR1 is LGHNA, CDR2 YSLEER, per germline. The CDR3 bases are TGCGCCAGCAGCTCCCTCAGCGGGTTCTCCTACAATGAGCAGTTCTTC. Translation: CASSSLSGFSYNEQFF.

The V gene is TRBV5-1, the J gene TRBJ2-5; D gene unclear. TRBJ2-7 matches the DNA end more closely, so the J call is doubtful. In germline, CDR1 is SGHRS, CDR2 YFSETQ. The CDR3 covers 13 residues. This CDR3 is CASSLVFGYEQYF. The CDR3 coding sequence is TGCGCCAGCAGCTTGGTTTTCGGGTACGAGCAGTACTTC.

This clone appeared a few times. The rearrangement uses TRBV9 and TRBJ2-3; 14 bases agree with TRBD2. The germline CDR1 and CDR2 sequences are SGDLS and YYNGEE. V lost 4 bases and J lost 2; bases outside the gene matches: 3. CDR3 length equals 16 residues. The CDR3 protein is CASSRLAGGSTDTQYF. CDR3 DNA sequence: TGTGCCAGCAGCAGACTAGCGGGGGGGTCCACAGATACGCAGTATTTT.

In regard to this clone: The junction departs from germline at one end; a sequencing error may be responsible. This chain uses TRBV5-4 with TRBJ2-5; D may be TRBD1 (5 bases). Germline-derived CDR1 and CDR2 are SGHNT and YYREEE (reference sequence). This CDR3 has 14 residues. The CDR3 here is CASSLGQKQEAQYF. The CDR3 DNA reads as TGTGCCAGCAGCTTGGGACAGAAACAAGAGGCCCAGTACTTC.

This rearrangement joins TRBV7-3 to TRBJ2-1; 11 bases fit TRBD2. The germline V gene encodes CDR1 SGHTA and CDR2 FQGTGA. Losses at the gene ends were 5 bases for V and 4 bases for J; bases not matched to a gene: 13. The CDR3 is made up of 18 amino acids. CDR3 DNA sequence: TGTGCCAGCAGCCTACCCTCAACTAGCGGGAGCTCATACAATGAGCAGTTCTTC. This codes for CASSLPSTSGSSYNEQFF.

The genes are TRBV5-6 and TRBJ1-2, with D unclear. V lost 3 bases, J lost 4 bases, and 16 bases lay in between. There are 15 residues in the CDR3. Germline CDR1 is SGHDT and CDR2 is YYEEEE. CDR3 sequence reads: CASSSDSTRLYGYTF. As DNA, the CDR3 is TGTGCCAGCAGCTCTGACTCGACGCGACTCTATGGCTACACCTTC.

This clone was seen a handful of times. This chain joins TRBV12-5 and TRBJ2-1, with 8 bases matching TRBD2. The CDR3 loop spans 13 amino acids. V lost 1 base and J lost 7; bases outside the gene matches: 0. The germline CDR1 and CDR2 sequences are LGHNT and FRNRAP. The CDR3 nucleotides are TGTGCTAGTGGTTTGGGCGGGGGGAATGAGCAGTTCTTC. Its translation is CASGLGGGNEQFF.

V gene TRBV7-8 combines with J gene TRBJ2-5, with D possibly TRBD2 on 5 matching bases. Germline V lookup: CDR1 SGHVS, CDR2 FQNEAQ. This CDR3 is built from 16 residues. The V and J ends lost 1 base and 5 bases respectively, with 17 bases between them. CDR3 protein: CASSLEGGLSRETQYF. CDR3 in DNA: TGTGCCAGCAGCTTAGAGGGCGGGCTAAGCCGGGAGACCCAGTACTTC.